Presented here are 13 T cell receptor beta chains from one specimen sequenced in a study of blood T cell repertoires in COVID-19. Only in-frame clones appear in the TCRdb table, and some are missing; sequencing was by immunoSEQ multiplex PCR. This repertoire shows 83,000 or so clones, around 84% found once; its top ten account for about 8.5%. What was sequenced was peripheral blood. The source is a man older than 75 with active or convalescent COVID-19.

The chain carries TRBV7-9 and TRBJ1-1, with D perhaps TRBD1 (6 bases). The length of the CDR3 is 13 residues. V lost 4 bases, J lost 11 bases, and 17 bases lay in between. Germline lookup yields CDR1 SEHNR and CDR2 FQNEAQ (reference sequence). CDR3: CASSSNTGYLAFF. CDR3 DNA: TGTGCCAGCAGCTCGAATACAGGGTATTTGGCTTTCTTT.

The V gene is TRBV11-2, the J gene TRBJ2-7, with D uncertain. Trimming left V 6 bases short and J 7 bases short, with 10 bases between. Germline V lookup: CDR1 SGHAT, CDR2 FQNNGV. This CDR3 comprises 11 residues. The CDR3 is CASSSYAEQYV. CDR3 nucleotide sequence: TGTGCCAGCAGTTCTTACGCGGAGCAGTACGTC.

The chain recombines TRBV5-6 with TRBJ1-5; D remains ambiguous. The germline V and J ends were trimmed by 0 bases and 4 bases, with 2 bases remaining between them. The CDR3 totals 12 residues. Per germline, CDR1 SGHDT and CDR2 YYEEEE. The CDR3 region is CASSLANQPQHF. Here the CDR3 DNA reads TGTGCCAGCAGCTTGGCGAATCAGCCCCAGCATTTT.

This clone was seen more than once but under ten times. The chain has TRBV20-1 and TRBJ1-6, with D uncertain. Germline-derived CDR1 and CDR2 are DFQATT and SNEGSKA (reference sequence). CDR3 size: 11 residues. Trimming left V 2 bases short and J 7 bases short, with 3 bases between. CDR3 amino acids: CSARLNSPLHF. CDR3 coding DNA: TGCAGTGCTAGACTAAATTCACCCCTCCACTTT.

Only a few counts were recorded for this clone. The chain links TRBV9 to TRBJ1-2; D ambiguous. Germline CDR1 and CDR2: SGDLS and YYNGEE. V gave up 4 bases and J gave up 4 bases, with 20 bases separating them. The CDR3 consists of 16 residues. The CDR3 DNA sequence: TGTGCCAGCAGCTTTTCCGCGGGTTTTGGAAGCTATGGCTACACCTTC. Translation gives CASSFSAGFGSYGYTF.

This clone was counted once. The chain recombines TRBV5-6 with TRBJ2-1, with D possibly being TRBD1 (5 bases). Per germline, CDR1 SGHDT and CDR2 YYEEEE. The CDR3 is made up of 13 amino acids. V lost 2 bases, J lost 7 bases, and 10 bases lay in between. This CDR3 reads CASSFPQANEQFF. DNA of the CDR3: TGTGCCAGCAGCTTCCCACAGGCAAATGAGCAGTTCTTC.

The chain employs TRBV28 and TRBJ1-1; no clear D gene. Germline V gene data show CDR1 as MDHEN and CDR2 as SYDVKM. The CDR3 is 12 amino acids. The ends were cut back, 2 bases at V and 10 bases at J, with 11 bases in the middle. CDR3 region: CASSLKAQRAFF. CDR3 DNA sequence: TGTGCCAGCAGTTTAAAAGCACAGAGAGCTTTCTTT.

This chain connects TRBV7-2 to TRBJ1-1; maybe TRBD1 (6 bases). The CDR3 runs 14 residues. Germline values: CDR1 SGHTA, CDR2 FQGNSA. V lost 5 bases and J 2 bases, leaving 12 bases between the germline ends. This CDR3 reads CASSQRRGNTEAFF. As DNA, the CDR3 is TGTGCCAGCAGCCAACGCAGGGGCAACACTGAAGCTTTCTTT. Full variable domain (remainder filled in from reference TRBV7-2 and TRBJ1-1): GAGVSQSPSNKVTEKGKDVELRCDPISGHTALYWYRQSLGQGLEFLIYFQGNSAPDKSGLPSDRFSAERTGGSVSTLTIQRTQQEDSAVYLCASSQRRGNTEAFFGQGTRLTVV.

The chain joins TRBV2 to TRBJ1-1; 7 nucleotides agree with TRBD1. This CDR3 region has 14 residues. Losses at the gene ends were 7 bases for V and 5 bases for J; bases not matched to a gene: 10. In germline, CDR1 is SNHLY, CDR2 FYNNEI. CDR3 in DNA: TGTGCCAGCACCAGTCAGGGGGTCCGAACTGAAGCTTTCTTT. Translation gives CASTSQGVRTEAFF.

CDR3 in DNA: TGTGCCAGCAGCTTGCGGGACAGGGCGGCTTTCTTT. Amino acids: CASSLRDRAAFF. This chain uses TRBV5-5 with TRBJ1-1, with 9 bases fitting TRBD1. V trimming: 1 base; J trimming: 11 bases; junction bases outside the gene matches: 3. Germline V gene data show CDR1 as SGHKS and CDR2 as YYEKEE (reference sequence). CDR3 size: 12 residues.

The rearrangement uses TRBV10-2 and TRBJ2-1; D gene ambiguous. This CDR3 contains 16 residues. Germline loops: CDR1 WSHSY, CDR2 SAAADI. The V end was cut by 3 bases, the J end by 0 bases, with 12 bases between. The CDR3 loop reads CASSDAAYGSYNEQFF. The CDR3 nucleotides are TGCGCCAGCAGTGATGCGGCATACGGCTCCTACAATGAGCAGTTCTTC.

This clone was seen only once. The chain recombines TRBV29-1 with TRBJ2-2, with 10 positions matching TRBD1. The CDR3 totals 14 residues. J gave up 6 bases and V 3 bases, and 4 bases lay outside the gene matches. CDR1 SQVTM and CDR2 ANQGSEA come from the germline V gene. CDR3 amino acids: CSVEDRGRPGELFF. Here the CDR3 DNA reads TGCAGCGTTGAGGACAGGGGGAGGCCCGGGGAGCTGTTTTTT.

The V and J genes are TRBV18 and TRBJ2-2; tentative D call: TRBD2 (6 bases). Germline V gene lookup returns CDR1 KGHSH and CDR2 LQKENI. CDR3 length: 15 residues. V lost 2 bases and J lost 1, with 8 bases in between. The CDR3 nucleotides are TGTGCCAGCTCACCATCGCGGGGGAACACCGGGGAGCTGTTTTTT. Translated, it gives CASSPSRGNTGELFF. The complete variable domain, with remaining parts taken from reference TRBV18 and TRBJ2-2, reads NAGVMQNPRHLVRRRGQEARLRCSPMKGHSHVYWYRQLPEEGLKFMVYLQKENIIDESGMPKERFSAEFPKEGPSILRIQQVVRGDSAAYFCASSPSRGNTGELFFGEGSRLTVL.